This T cell receptor (beta chain) stems from a study of T-cell memory formation after mild COVID-19. V lost 8 bases to trimming and J lost 2 bases, with 12 bases between them. The germline V gene has CDR1 SNHLY and CDR2 FYNNEI. The CDR3 contains 14 residues. TCRdb ran MiXCR on the 5' RACE reads and lists one entry per CDR3 protein. The table shows more than 350,000 distinct CDR3 sequences, with about 16% occurring only once. The TCR comes from a man aged 18-30 years who had mild COVID-19 (a few samples of this study predate the infection). Cell type and time point are not known. The specimen was PBMCs or a T cell subset sorted from them (not recorded which). The chain has TRBV2 and TRBJ2-2; no clear D. CDR3 bases: TGTGCCAGCGAGGCGCGACAAAACACCGGGGAGCTGTTTTTT. This codes for CASEARQNTGELFF. The full variable domain, its missing parts supplied by reference TRBV2 and TRBJ2-2, is EPEVTQTPSHQVTQMGQEVILRCVPISNHLYFYWYRQILGQKVEFLVSFYNNEISEKSEIFDDQFSVERPDGSNFTLKIRSTKLEDSAMYFCASEARQNTGELFFGEGSRLTVL.